These 18 T cell receptor beta chains originate from one sample sequenced in a study of T cell repertoires in cytomegalovirus infection. Via MiXCR, TCRdb re-called the reads, giving one row per CDR3 protein. The sample holds 150,000 to 200,000 distinct CDR3 sequences, 28% seen once. Sequencing was carried out using PBMCs. The source of these receptors is a human donor in good health (CMV status not recorded). Some clones in this sample may be carry-over from other donors' samples.

There are many counts of this clonotype. The chain couples TRBV7-2 to TRBJ2-7; D gene unclear. CDR1 is SGHTA and CDR2 is FQGNSA in the germline V gene. Trimming left V 2 bases short and J 2 bases short, with 4 bases between. This CDR3 has 12 residues. CDR3 in DNA: TGTGCCAGCAGCTTACTAGCCTACGAGCAGTACTTC. This gives the protein CASSLLAYEQYF.

J is TRBJ1-2 and V is TRBV29-1, with 11 bases identical to TRBD1. The CDR3 consists of 16 residues. Trimming cost V 8 bases and J 4 bases; bases outside gene matches: 15. From germline, CDR1 is SQVTM and CDR2 ANQGSEA. CDR3 in amino acids: CSPRGVDRGRFYGYTF. In DNA form, the CDR3 reads TGCAGCCCGAGAGGAGTGGACAGGGGGCGCTTCTATGGCTACACCTTC.

V and J are TRBV7-9 and TRBJ1-1; 8 bases align to TRBD1. This CDR3 spans 15 amino acids. Germline CDR1 reads SEHNR; CDR2 reads FQNEAQ (reference sequence). V gave up 5 bases and J gave up 6 bases; unmatched junction bases: 11. The DNA of the CDR3 is TGTGCCAGCAGCCCAAGGACAGGGAAGGCGGCTGAAGCTTTCTTT. Its translation: CASSPRTGKAAEAFF. The complete variable domain, with remaining parts taken from reference TRBV7-9 and TRBJ1-1, reads DTGVSQNPRHKITKRGQNVTFRCDPISEHNRLYWYRQTLGQGPEFLTYFQNEAQLEKSRLLSDRFSAERPKGSFSTLEIQRTEQGDSAMYLCASSPRTGKAAEAFFGQGTRLTVV.

This clonotype was detected many times. The chain recombines TRBV25-1 with TRBJ1-1; D gene ambiguous. Between the trimmed V and J ends, which lost 0 bases and 4 bases, there was a span of 0 bases. This CDR3 has 11 residues. Germline loops: CDR1 MGHDK, CDR2 SYGVNS. CDR3 protein: CASSEYTEAFF. CDR3 nucleotide sequence: TGTGCCAGCAGTGAATACACTGAAGCTTTCTTT.

The genes are TRBV5-1 and TRBJ1-1; D not resolved. Germline V gene lookup returns CDR1 SGHRS and CDR2 YFSETQ. This CDR3 comprises 14 residues. V lost 4 bases and J 1 base, leaving 11 bases between the germline ends. The CDR3 region has the DNA TGCGCCAGCAGCAGCGGACTAGGGAACACTGAAGCTTTCTTT. Residues: CASSSGLGNTEAFF.

The J gene is TRBJ1-5, the V gene TRBV15; D ambiguous. Germline CDR1 and CDR2: LNHNV and YYDKDF (reference sequence). V lost 8 bases and J 4 bases, leaving 15 bases between the germline ends. The CDR3 is 14 amino acids. The CDR3 nucleotides are TGTGCCACCGGAACAGCGAGGACTAATCAGCCCCAGCATTTT. This encodes CATGTARTNQPQHF.

This clonotype occurred a few times. V and J are TRBV7-2 and TRBJ1-2; D gene uncertain. CDR1 is SGHTA, CDR2 FQGNSA, per germline. The CDR3 is made up of 15 amino acids. V lost 1 base and J 2 bases, leaving 11 bases between the germline ends. The CDR3 loop reads CASSLDYQLNYGYTF. CDR3 DNA sequence: TGTGCCAGCAGCTTAGATTATCAATTAAACTATGGCTACACCTTC.

This clonotype is a singleton in its sample. V usage is TRBV5-1 and J usage is TRBJ2-2; 9 bases agree with TRBD1. J was trimmed by 3 bases and V by 2 bases; bases with no gene match: 2. The CDR3 loop spans 15 amino acids. CDR1 is SGHRS, CDR2 YFSETQ, per germline. CDR3 protein: CASSLQGADTGELFF. The CDR3, as DNA: TGCGCCAGCAGCTTACAGGGGGCTGACACCGGGGAGCTGTTTTTT.

The chain combines TRBV6-2 or TRBV6-3 with TRBJ2-7; 9 nucleotides align to TRBD1. Germline V CDR1 and CDR2: MNHEY, SVGEGT. This CDR3 is 13 amino acids long. Losses at the gene ends were 6 bases for V and 5 bases for J; bases not matched to a gene: 5. The CDR3 loop reads CASSGQGSHEQYF. DNA for the CDR3: TGTGCCAGCAGCGGACAGGGGTCCCACGAGCAGTACTTC.

V gene TRBV14 combines with J gene TRBJ2-1, with D unresolved. Trimming pared 6 bases from V and 7 bases from J, leaving 10 bases between. The germline V gene encodes CDR1 SGHDN and CDR2 FVKESK. CDR3 length: 12 residues. This CDR3 reads CASRHMGNEQFF. CDR3 bases: TGTGCCAGCAGACACATGGGGAATGAGCAGTTCTTC. Complete variable domain (other parts from reference TRBV14 and TRBJ2-1): EAGVTQFPSHSVIEKGQTVTLRCDPISGHDNLYWYRRVMGKEIKFLLHFVKESKQDESGMPNNRFLAERTGGTYSTLKVQPAELEDSGVYFCASRHMGNEQFFGPGTRLTVL.

This clonotype has a count of ten or more. V and J are TRBV7-2 and TRBJ2-5; either TRBD1 or TRBD2 may fit D (5 bases each). V was clipped by 3 bases and J by 5 bases, with 10 bases between them. From germline, CDR1 is SGHTA and CDR2 FQGNSA. CDR3 length: 13 amino acids. The CDR3 region is CASSFGAKETQYF. CDR3 DNA sequence: TGTGCCAGCAGCTTCGGGGCCAAGGAGACCCAGTACTTC.

This clonotype was detected a few times. The chain combines TRBV7-6 with TRBJ1-5, with 7 bases that match TRBD1. The junction had 2 bases not matched to a gene; V was cut back by 4 bases and J by 5 bases. Germline V gene lookup returns CDR1 SGHVS and CDR2 FNYEAQ. The CDR3 has 13 residues. The CDR3 DNA is TGTGCCAGCAGCTCCGGGACAGATCAGCCCCAGCATTTT. Translation: CASSSGTDQPQHF.

This clonotype has only a few counts. The rearrangement links TRBV20-1 to TRBJ1-1; D is unresolved. The CDR3 loop spans 14 amino acids. From germline, CDR1 is DFQATT and CDR2 SNEGSKA (reference sequence). Trimming removed 2 bases from V and 2 bases from J, with 12 bases in between. The CDR3 sequence: CSARRNGINTEAFF. CDR3 coding DNA: TGCAGTGCTAGACGGAATGGCATTAACACTGAAGCTTTCTTT.

For this clonotype: A much larger clonotype is one base distant, so this may be a read error. The chain is built from TRBV7-6 and TRBJ2-3; D is unresolved. CDR1 is SGHVS and CDR2 is FNYEAQ in the germline V gene. The CDR3 has 14 amino acids. CDR3 loop: CTSSPGRSTDTQYF. CDR3 nucleotide sequence: TGTACCAGCAGCCCCGGACGGAGCACAGATACGCAGTATTTT.

The rearrangement uses TRBV30 and TRBJ2-1; D might be TRBD2 (5 bases). The V end lost 2 bases, the J end lost 0 bases, and 11 bases lay between the germline ends. Germline V lookup: CDR1 GTSNPN, CDR2 SVGIG (reference sequence). The CDR3 has 15 amino acids. CDR3 region: CAWSSEESSYNEQFF. The DNA of the CDR3 is TGTGCCTGGAGTTCGGAGGAGAGCTCCTACAATGAGCAGTTCTTC.

The V gene is TRBV7-9, the J gene TRBJ1-5; D perhaps matches TRBD1 (6 bases). With 5 bases removed from V and 0 bases from J, the gap between germline ends came to 20 bases. This CDR3 is 18 amino acids long. Germline CDR1 reads SEHNR; CDR2 reads FQNEAQ (reference sequence). DNA for the CDR3: TGTGCCAGCAGCCCGGGTAGAGGGGGAGACCTTAGCAATCAGCCCCAGCATTTT. This gives the protein CASSPGRGGDLSNQPQHF.

This clonotype was detected only a few times. The chain couples TRBV7-2 to TRBJ2-7, with 7 nucleotides matching TRBD1. With V trimmed by 5 bases and J by 3 bases, 10 bases remained unmatched. Germline CDR1 SGHTA, CDR2 FQGNSA. The CDR3 is 15 residues long. The CDR3 spells CASSPARDSRYEQYF. The CDR3 coding sequence is TGTGCCAGCAGCCCCGCGAGGGACAGCCGCTACGAGCAGTACTTC.

Notes on this clonotype: One junction end does not reproduce the germline sequence, and a read error may be involved. The chain has TRBV29-1 and TRBJ1-4, with a tentative D call TRBD1 (5 bases). The CDR3 has 13 residues. Per germline, CDR1 SQVTM and CDR2 ANQGSEA. The CDR3 nucleotides are TGCAGCGTTGGCCAATCTAAAGGGGAAAACCTGTTTTTT. It encodes CSVGQSKGENLFF.